This is a list of T cell receptor beta chains from one sample in a study of blood T cells in healthy people across ages. MiXCR, applied by TCRdb to the 5' RACE reads, yields one record per CDR3 protein. The sample includes about 1,800,000 distinct CDR3 sequences, 25% to 30% of them seen just once. Sequenced sample: blood. All receptors come from a woman aged 30 to 39 in good health. Each CDR3 is given without its conserved first and last residue.

j_call v_call cdr3_aa
TRBJ2-1 TRBV20-1 SASRGGQENEQF
. TRBV20-1 SAPQQAGFQETQY
TRBJ2-1 TRBV20-1 SPQKSGGAYNEQF
. TRBV20-1 NARLASHEQY
TRBJ2-1 TRBV12-3/TRBV12-4 ASRPKRGEGGNEQF
TRBJ1-6 TRBV5-1 ASSGSGQGFSPLH
TRBJ2-5 TRBV27 VSSIGRRTETQY
TRBJ2-3 TRBV27 ASSTRLAEGTDTQY
TRBJ1-1 TRBV5-1 ASSLGQGRSTEAF
TRBJ2-1 TRBV7-2 ASSLYIRQGGNEQF
TRBJ2-3 TRBV7-2 ASGERKLADTQY
TRBJ2-1 TRBV25-1 ASSENPLAGTSNGQF
TRBJ1-2 TRBV20-1 SARDSGSRYGYT
TRBJ2-3 TRBV7-9 ASSLKSGVGDTQY
TRBJ1-2 TRBV7-9 ASSPGAGDSWYGYT
TRBJ2-5 TRBV19 ASSMGQRTTGETQY
TRBJ1-2 TRBV2 ASRVVGTNYGYT
TRBJ2-7 TRBV12-5 ASGLVQSAYEQY
TRBJ2-7 TRBV24-1 ATSDGRTGVYEQY
TRBJ2-6 TRBV5-1 ASSLGARDRASGANVLT
TRBJ2-7 TRBV5-4 ASSSRLAGGIYEQY
TRBJ2-1 TRBV5-5 ASSPQRAGAASYNEQF
TRBJ1-2 TRBV9 ASSVAAGQSNYGYT
TRBJ2-6 TRBV5-1 ASSPRQASGANVLT
TRBJ2-3 TRBV5-1 AGSFSGNQDTQY
. TRBV3-1 ASGGMPETQY
TRBJ2-1 TRBV20-1 SAPSGANEQF
TRBJ2-5 TRBV7-9 ASSSGAGAQY
TRBJ1-5 TRBV20-1 SAQKTGGNQPQH
TRBJ2-3 TRBV12-5 ASGLPRQDTQY
TRBJ1-5 TRBV7-2 ASSVAWGSNQPQH
. TRBV10-2 ASSPSGSIYEQY
TRBJ2-3 TRBV7-2 ASSSTLAGTDTQY
TRBJ2-5 TRBV5-1 ASSISGADSGQY
TRBJ2-3 TRBV14 ASSPPGRTDTQY
. TRBV7-2 AGSFRESRSYEQY
TRBJ2-2 TRBV5-6 ASSFLGGTGELF
TRBJ2-4 TRBV6-2/TRBV6-3 ASSTLAGAKNIQY
TRBJ2-4 TRBV9 ASSVDPSGAGTKNIQY
TRBJ2-3 TRBV5-1 ASSLLGGDGDTQY
TRBJ2-2 TRBV29-1 SVEYENTGELF
TRBJ1-2 TRBV27 ASRAGPFYGYT
TRBJ2-3 TRBV7-3 ASSSAGIDTQY
TRBJ2-4 TRBV4-2 ACSASYRIAKNIQY
TRBJ2-2 TRBV3-1 TSSQDLVSGGPNTGELF
TRBJ2-1 TRBV3-1 ASSQEYLVRQF
TRBJ2-3 TRBV12-3/TRBV12-4 ASRRVIGDTQY
TRBJ2-5 TRBV19 ASSTWESQETQY
TRBJ1-1 TRBV29-1 SALGHLNTEAF
TRBJ2-7 TRBV7-2 ASSLASSGIYEQY
TRBJ1-4 TRBV6-6 ASSYDEKLF